A selection of T cell receptor beta chains follows, all from one sample in a study of tumor-infiltrating lymphocytes in primary liver carcinoma. Using its own MiXCR run on the multiplex PCR reads, TCRdb lists one record per CDR3 protein. Of almost 55,000 distinct CDR3 sequences in the sample, about three quarters were seen once. The specimen sequenced was liver tumor tissue from sampling region 2. These receptors all come from a man between 40 and 49 years old with primary liver carcinoma and hepatitis B virus infection. Each CDR3 is given with its conserved first and last residue. D genes are given only for firm matches. A clone size is listed for some rows: how often the clone was seen (once, few, many), or a class if it is expanded.

TRBD2	TRBJ2-2	15	TRBV7-8	NA	TGTGCCAGCAGCGTCGGACTAGCGGGTGCCGGGGAGCTGTTTTTT	CASSVGLAGAGELFF
TRBD2	TRBJ2-2	16	TRBV4-2	NA	TGTGTCAGCACCCAGGGGACTAGCGTGAACACCGGGGAGCTGTTTTTT	CVSTQGTSVNTGELFF
NA	TRBJ1-2	12	TRBV6-5	NA	TGTGCCAGCACATCTCAGAACTATGGCTACACCTTC	CASTSQNYGYTF
TRBD2	TRBJ2-1	17	TRBV6-2/TRBV6-3	NA	TGTGCCAACAGTTACTGGCTAGCGGGAGGGTTTCGGAATGAGCAGTTCTTC	CANSYWLAGGFRNEQFF
NA	TRBJ1-6	13	TRBV10-3	NA	TGTGCCATCAGTGAGAACGACCGAGGGACCCTCCACTTC	CAISENDRGTLHF
NA	TRBJ2-3	16	TRBV11-2	NA	TGTGCCAGCAGCTTAGCTGTGGGGGGCCTCACAGATACGCTGCATTTT	CASSLAVGGLTDTLHF
NA	TRBJ1-2	12	TRBV29-1	once	TGCAGCGTTCTCCATGGCAATGCTGCCTTCACCTTC	CSVLHGNAAFTF
NA	TRBJ2-7	13	TRBV6-1	NA	TGTGCCAGCTCGGGGAATAGCGGATACGAGCAGTACTTC	CASSGNSGYEQYF
TRBD2	TRBJ2-7	17	TRBV7-8	NA	TGTGCCAGCAGCTTATTTCGCGGGGGGACTAGGGGAAGTGAGCACTACTTC	CASSLFRGGTRGSEHYF
NA	TRBJ2-2	14	TRBV6-5	once	TGTGCCAGCAGTTCTACACGTGGCACCGGGGAGCTGTTTTTT	CASSSTRGTGELFF
NA	TRBJ2-2	12	TRBV7-9	NA	TGTGCCAGCAGCTTTAACAGCAGGGAGCTGTCTTTT	CASSFNSRELSF
NA	TRBJ2-3	12	TRBV5-4	NA	TGTGCCAGAAGCTCGGGGGAAGATACGCAGTATTTC	CARSSGEDTQYF
TRBD1	TRBJ2-1	14	TRBV29-1	NA	TGCAGCGGATTGGCTGGACAGGGGGTGGATGATCAGTTCTTC	CSGLAGQGVDDQFF
NA	TRBJ2-1	15	TRBV6-2/TRBV6-3	NA	TGTGCCAGCGGTTACGCTAGGACGTTTTACAATGAACAGTTCTTC	CASGYARTFYNEQFF
TRBD2	TRBJ2-1	16	TRBV29-1	NA	TGCAGCGTCGCCTGGACTAGCGGGAGCTCTTACAGTGAGCAGTTCTTC	CSVAWTSGSSYSEQFF
NA	TRBJ2-1	14	TRBV12-3/TRBV12-4	NA	TGTGCCAGCGGTATTACCAGAACTTCCGATGAGCAGTTCTTC	CASGITRTSDEQFF